Listed here is a single T cell receptor (beta chain). PCRs were each spiked with synthetic TCR analog templates. Profiled with immunoSEQ multiplex PCR; TCRdb holds only in-frame clones, not every one. The repertoire holds 30,000 to 35,000 clones, with roughly 82% as singletons. Trimming left V 5 bases short and J 4 bases short, with 15 bases between. Germline loops: CDR1 SGHTA, CDR2 FQGTGA. The CDR3 is made up of 15 amino acids. The sample originates from a study of PD-L1 blockade in urothelial cancer. Across the whole study: About 90% of the 29 patients were males with bladder-origin urothelial cancer. Researchers looked at the blood 3 weeks (second dose) and 6 weeks after treatment began.

The clonotype comes from a man in his 60s with urothelial cancer. Sequenced material: PBMCs, taken around atezolizumab (anti-PD-L1) treatment. V is TRBV7-3 and J is TRBJ1-3, with D tentatively TRBD1 (6 bases). CDR3 nucleotide sequence: TGTGCCAGCAGCCCACGGGCAGGGGTCGGAAACACCATATATTTT. This codes for CASSPRAGVGNTIYF.